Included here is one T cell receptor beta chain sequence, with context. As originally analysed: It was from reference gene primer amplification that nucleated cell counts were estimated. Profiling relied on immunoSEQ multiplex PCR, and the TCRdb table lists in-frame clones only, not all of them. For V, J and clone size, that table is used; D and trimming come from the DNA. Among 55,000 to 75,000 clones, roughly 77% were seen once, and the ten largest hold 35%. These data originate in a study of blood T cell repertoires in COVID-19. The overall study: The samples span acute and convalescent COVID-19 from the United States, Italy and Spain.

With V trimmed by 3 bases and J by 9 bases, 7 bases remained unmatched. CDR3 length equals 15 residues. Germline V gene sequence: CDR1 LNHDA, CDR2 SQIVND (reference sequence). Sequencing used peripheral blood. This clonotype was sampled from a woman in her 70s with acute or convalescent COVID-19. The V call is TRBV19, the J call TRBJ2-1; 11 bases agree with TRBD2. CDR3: CASSMGVAGGREQFF. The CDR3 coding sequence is TGTGCCAGTAGTATGGGGGTAGCGGGAGGGCGTGAGCAGTTCTTC.